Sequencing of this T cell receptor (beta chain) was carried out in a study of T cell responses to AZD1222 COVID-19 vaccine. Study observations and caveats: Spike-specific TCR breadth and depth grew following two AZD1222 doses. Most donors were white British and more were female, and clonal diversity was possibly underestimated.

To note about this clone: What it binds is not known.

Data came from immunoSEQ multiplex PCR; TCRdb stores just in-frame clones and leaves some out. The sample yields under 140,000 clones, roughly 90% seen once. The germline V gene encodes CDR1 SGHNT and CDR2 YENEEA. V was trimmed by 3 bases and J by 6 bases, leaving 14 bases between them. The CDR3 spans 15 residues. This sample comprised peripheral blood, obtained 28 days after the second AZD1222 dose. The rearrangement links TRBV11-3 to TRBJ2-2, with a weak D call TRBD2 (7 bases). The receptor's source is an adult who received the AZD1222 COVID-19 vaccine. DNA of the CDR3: TGTGCCAGCAGCTTGGAACAGGGAGGGGCCGGGGAGCTGTTTTTT. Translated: CASSLEQGGAGELFF.